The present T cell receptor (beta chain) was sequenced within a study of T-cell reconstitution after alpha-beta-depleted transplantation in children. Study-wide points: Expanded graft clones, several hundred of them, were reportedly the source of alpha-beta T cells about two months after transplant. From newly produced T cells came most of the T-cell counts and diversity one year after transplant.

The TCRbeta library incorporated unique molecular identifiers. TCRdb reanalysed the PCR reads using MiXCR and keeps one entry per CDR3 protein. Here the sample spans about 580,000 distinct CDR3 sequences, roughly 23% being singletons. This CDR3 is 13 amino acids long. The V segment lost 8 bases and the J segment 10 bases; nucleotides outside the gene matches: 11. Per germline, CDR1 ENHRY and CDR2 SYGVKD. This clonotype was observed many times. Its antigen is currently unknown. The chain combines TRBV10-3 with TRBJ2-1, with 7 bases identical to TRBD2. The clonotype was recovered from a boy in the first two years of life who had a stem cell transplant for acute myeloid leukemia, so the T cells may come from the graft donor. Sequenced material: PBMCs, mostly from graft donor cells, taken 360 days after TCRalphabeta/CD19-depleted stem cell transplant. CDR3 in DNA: TGTGCCATCGGCCCTGGACTAGGTTCGGAGCAGTTCTTC. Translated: CAIGPGLGSEQFF.